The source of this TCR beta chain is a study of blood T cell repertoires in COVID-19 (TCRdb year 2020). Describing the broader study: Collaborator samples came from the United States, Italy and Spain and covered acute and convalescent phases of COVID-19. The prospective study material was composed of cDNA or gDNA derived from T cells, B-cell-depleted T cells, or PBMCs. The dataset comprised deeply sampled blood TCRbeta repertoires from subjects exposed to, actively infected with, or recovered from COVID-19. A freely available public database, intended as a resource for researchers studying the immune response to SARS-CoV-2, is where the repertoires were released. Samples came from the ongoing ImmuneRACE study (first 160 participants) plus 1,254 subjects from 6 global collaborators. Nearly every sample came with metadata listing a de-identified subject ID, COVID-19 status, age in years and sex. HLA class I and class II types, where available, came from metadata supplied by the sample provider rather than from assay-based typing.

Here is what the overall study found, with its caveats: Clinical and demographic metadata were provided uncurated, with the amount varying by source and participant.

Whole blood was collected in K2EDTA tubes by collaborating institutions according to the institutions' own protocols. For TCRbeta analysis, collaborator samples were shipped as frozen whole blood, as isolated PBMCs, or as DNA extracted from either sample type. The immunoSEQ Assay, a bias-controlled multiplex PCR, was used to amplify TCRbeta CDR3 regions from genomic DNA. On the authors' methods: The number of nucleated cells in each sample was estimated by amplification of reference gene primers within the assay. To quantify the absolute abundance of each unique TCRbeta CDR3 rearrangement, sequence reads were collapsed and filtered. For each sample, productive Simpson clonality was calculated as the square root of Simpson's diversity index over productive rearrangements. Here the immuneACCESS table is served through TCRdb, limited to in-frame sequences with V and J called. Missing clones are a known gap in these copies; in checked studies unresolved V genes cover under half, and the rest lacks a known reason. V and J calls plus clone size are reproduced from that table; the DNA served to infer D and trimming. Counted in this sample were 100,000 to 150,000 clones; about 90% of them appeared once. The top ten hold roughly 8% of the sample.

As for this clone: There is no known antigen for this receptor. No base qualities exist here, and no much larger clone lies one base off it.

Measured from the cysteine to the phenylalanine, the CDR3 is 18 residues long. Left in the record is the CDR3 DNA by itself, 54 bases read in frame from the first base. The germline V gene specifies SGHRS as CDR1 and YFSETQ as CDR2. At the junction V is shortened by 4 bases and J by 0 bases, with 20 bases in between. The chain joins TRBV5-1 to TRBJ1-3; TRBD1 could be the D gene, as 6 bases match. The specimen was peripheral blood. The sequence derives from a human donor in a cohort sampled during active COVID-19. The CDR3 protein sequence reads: CASSPRDIDKGSGNTIYF. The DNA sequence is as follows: TGCGCCAGCAGCCCCCGGGACATAGACAAAGGCTCTGGAAACACCATATATTTT.